This is a list of T cell receptor beta chains from one sample in a study of blood T cell repertoires in COVID-19. This table comes from immunoSEQ multiplex PCR, and its TCRdb copy is limited to in-frame clones, with some not included. The data show roughly 250,000 clones, over 70% seen once. The sample consisted of peripheral blood. The receptors here all came from a man aged 35 to 55 with active or convalescent COVID-19. The CDR3 runs from the conserved cysteine through the conserved F or W. Each record gives: V gene, clone size, CDR3 protein. Only part of the rows carry a size: once, few, many, or a class if the clone is expanded.

>TRBV6-2/TRBV6-3|.
CASSYFYGSSYNSPLHF
>TRBV10-3|.
CAIAKGQGEAFF
>TRBV10-2|.
CASRPGQGFYEQYF
>TRBV28|.
CASSRSGQGRWQYF
>TRBV10-3|.
CANGQGVNYGYTF
>TRBV7-2|.
CASSPRTGGGYTF
>TRBV5-1|.
CASSSTAQQETQYF
>TRBV5-6|.
CASSWGSDRGHYGYTF
>TRBV6-2/TRBV6-3|few
CASSLGLAGEQFF
>TRBV6-2/TRBV6-3|.
CASSSPTPNSYNEQFF
>TRBV30|.
CAWTRTRGALGYTF
>TRBV11-3|once
CASSLDPYAGVGTEAFF
>TRBV7-2|.
CASSLAYRDIQYF
>TRBV11-2|.
CASSPGRSGTQYF
>TRBV2|.
CASNLRGSPLHF
>TRBV7-9|.
CASSPAPLRGPSSYEQYF
>TRBV7-7|once
CASSQSGLAGNEQFF
>TRBV7-3|few
CARQGNQPQHF
>TRBV10-1|few
CASSPFAGQPENTEAFF
>TRBV6-4|once
CATMDRYNEQFF
>TRBV2|.
CASSVLLAGVGDTQYF
>TRBV30|.
CAWSRGVNIYGYTF
>TRBV5-5|.
CASSQGQGARITHTEAFF
>TRBV6-5|.
CASSYDAAPYGYTF
>TRBV6-5|.
CASRRGGQGGYTF
>TRBV5-8|.
CASRPRGGNDGYTF
>TRBV2|.
CASSRMRGRDGYTF
>TRBV27|few
CASSDASPAYNEQFF